Below are 14 T cell receptor beta chains sequenced from a single sample in a study of monozygotic twins with inflammatory bowel disease. Reanalyzing the 5' RACE reads, TCRdb keeps one entry per CDR3 protein, without DNA. This listing includes 200,000 to 250,000 distinct CDR3 sequences. The sequencing input was blood. Receptors were obtained from a human donor with ulcerative colitis or Crohn's disease, or a healthy co-twin of an affected twin (not recorded which).

The chain combines TRBV29-1 with TRBJ1-1. The CDR3 is 12 residues long. Germline CDR1 is SQVTM and CDR2 is ANQGSEA. The CDR3 loop is CSVRETNTEAFF.

This chain uses TRBV9 with TRBJ1-2; checking the TCRdb D call of TRBD1 is not possible without DNA. CDR1 and CDR2 (germline): SGDLS, YYNGEE. The CDR3 length is 15 residues. CDR3 loop: CASSVKAGTDYGYTF. Supplemented by reference TRBV9 and TRBJ1-2, the full variable domain reads DSGVTQTPKHLITATGQRVTLRCSPRSGDLSVYWYQQSLDQGLQFLIQYYNGEERAKGNILERFSAQQFPDLHSELNLSSLELGDSALYFCASSVKAGTDYGYTFGSGTRLTVV.

The chain carries TRBV4-3 and TRBJ2-1; checking the TCRdb D call of TRBD1 is not possible without DNA. The CDR3 has 15 residues. Germline CDR1 reads LGHNA; CDR2 reads YSLEER. The CDR3 spells CASSLGTGEYNEQFF.

This sequence joins TRBV10-3 and TRBJ2-7; TCRdb returns TRBD2, unconfirmable since there is no DNA. This CDR3 is 12 amino acids long. The germline V gene has CDR1 ENHRY and CDR2 SYGVKD. The CDR3 reads CAISDEGYEQYF.

The chain carries TRBV7-7 and TRBJ2-2. Germline values: CDR1 SSHAT, CDR2 FNYEAQ (reference sequence). The length of the CDR3 is 15 residues. This CDR3 is CASSSTGKNTGELFF.

The chain couples TRBV11-1 to TRBJ2-5. CDR1 SGHAT and CDR2 FQDESV come from the germline V gene (reference sequence). This CDR3 contains 15 residues. The CDR3 sequence: CASSFGTVKQETQYF.

The chain combines TRBV12-3 or TRBV12-4 with TRBJ1-4; lacking DNA, the TRBD1 call made by TCRdb goes unchecked. The CDR3 runs 14 residues. The CDR3 reads CASSFRDADEKLFF.

This rearrangement joins TRBV27 to TRBJ2-2; TCRdb reports TRBD1, a call that lacks DNA to check it against. The CDR3 runs 16 residues. Germline loops: CDR1 MNHEY, CDR2 SMNVEV (reference sequence). The CDR3 reads CASSLGGGAATGELFF.

This chain links TRBV5-1 with TRBJ1-4; lacking DNA, the TRBD1 call made by TCRdb goes unchecked. The CDR3 is 15 residues long. CDR1 is SGHRS, CDR2 YFSETQ, per germline. CDR3 region: CASSLEGQGNEKLFF.

The rearrangement links TRBV4-3 to TRBJ1-4. The CDR3 contains 14 residues. Germline V gene sequence: CDR1 LGHNA, CDR2 YSLEER. The chain's CDR3 is CASSQLGRNEKLFF.

The rearrangement joins TRBV12-3 or TRBV12-4 to TRBJ1-2. The CDR3 is 11 amino acids. The CDR3 sequence: CASSYMGGYTF.

This chain joins TRBV12-3 or TRBV12-4 and TRBJ2-3. The CDR3 loop spans 16 amino acids. CDR3 loop: CASSLASFGLEDTQYF.

The chain carries TRBV7-3 and TRBJ2-1; TCRdb selects TRBD2, and the lack of DNA leaves this call unchecked. The CDR3 is made up of 17 amino acids. The germline V gene has CDR1 SGHTA and CDR2 FQGTGA. CDR3 region: CASSWAGGPSSYNEQFF.

V gene TRBV18 combines with J gene TRBJ2-7; TCRdb calls TRBD1, which cannot be checked without DNA. The CDR3 extends over 16 amino acids. The V gene's germline CDR1 is KGHSH and CDR2 LQKENI. CDR3 sequence: CASSPLDRALSNEQYF.